This T cell receptor (beta chain) was recorded in a study of shared T cell receptors in the human thymus. Trimming cost V 2 bases and J 7 bases; bases outside gene matches: 9. CDR3 size: 17 residues. The germline V gene has CDR1 MGHDK and CDR2 SYGVNS. Clones were sequenced by immunoSEQ multiplex PCR, and TCRdb holds only the in-frame ones, with some missing. Of 540,000 or so clones in the sample, about 84% were seen once. The data also belong to a second study, concerning human thymus T cells.

The rearrangement uses TRBV25-1 and TRBJ2-7; 15 bases are a match to TRBD2. Sequenced input: thymocytes. This sequence originates from a boy younger than two with a congenital heart defect. CDR3 coding DNA: TGTGCCAGCAGTGAAAAAGGGACTAGCGGGAGGTCAGAAGAGCAGTACTTC. Translation: CASSEKGTSGRSEEQYF.